This TCR beta chain was identified during a study of cytomegalovirus exposure and HLA in healthy donors. The PCR was carried out with 60 Vbeta primers and 13 Jbeta primers. TCRdb keeps only in-frame clones here, not all; method: immunoSEQ multiplex PCR. The sample consists of some 130,000 clones, 70% to 85% of them appearing once. This CDR3 is built from 13 residues. Germline lookup yields CDR1 LNHDA and CDR2 SQIVND (reference sequence). Losses at the gene ends were 6 bases for V and 8 bases for J; bases not matched to a gene: 7. This chain uses TRBV19 with TRBJ1-2, with TRBD1 identical over 9 bases. The sample comprised PBMCs. This TCR derives from a man between 35 and 55 years old in good health and CMV-seropositive. The CDR3 protein is CASSTGGFDGYTF. The CDR3 coding sequence is TGTGCCAGTAGCACAGGGGGCTTTGACGGCTACACCTTC.